These T cell receptor beta chains were read from a single sample in a study of shared clonotypes between healthy human individuals. Using immunoSEQ multiplex PCR, the repertoire was profiled, and TCRdb retains in-frame clones only, with some absent. The repertoire holds about 2 million clones, with approximately 95% as singletons. The sequenced sample consisted of naive CD8+ T cells sorted from blood. The receptors were sampled from a man aged 18 to 30 in good health. Each CDR3 is given with its conserved first and last residue. D genes are given only for firm matches. The size of a clone is reported for some rows only, either as once, few or many, or as a class for expanded clones.

once	TRBV19	TRBJ1-1	-	CASSILESTEAFF	TGTGCCAGTAGTATCCTAGAGAGCACTGAAGCTTTCTTT
-	TRBV6-5	TRBJ2-7	-	CASRDKDYEQYF	TGTGCCAGCAGGGACAAAGACTACGAGCAGTACTTC
-	TRBV28	TRBJ1-1	-	CASSVGPLEAFF	TGTGCCAGCAGCGTCGGACCGCTTGAAGCTTTCTTT
-	TRBV4-1	TRBJ2-5	TRBD1	CASSQDSMLETGGVKTQYF	TGCGCCAGCAGCCAAGACTCGATGTTGGAGACAGGGGGCGTAAAGACCCAGTACTTC
-	TRBV6-6	TRBJ2-5	-	CASSFSGNQETQYF	TGTGCCAGCAGTTTTTCAGGGAACCAAGAGACCCAGTACTTC
-	TRBV19	TRBJ2-5	TRBD2	CASTPTSGRFRETQYF	TGTGCCAGTACGCCGACTAGCGGGAGGTTCCGAGAGACCCAGTACTTC
-	TRBV15	TRBJ2-3	TRBD2	CATSLFSGRLIF	TGTGCCACCAGCCTCTTTAGCGGGCGGCTGATTTTT
-	TRBV11-3	TRBJ2-2	-	CASSLDGGNTGELFF	TGTGCCAGCAGCTTGGACGGGGGGAACACCGGGGAGCTGTTTTTT
-	TRBV4-1	TRBJ1-2	-	CASSQDSAGTLGYTF	TGCGCCAGCAGCCAAGATTCGGCAGGGACCCTCGGCTACACCTTC
-	TRBV6-5	TRBJ2-7	TRBD1	CASSSGQVAYEQYF	TGTGCCAGCAGCTCGGGACAGGTGGCCTACGAGCAGTACTTC
-	TRBV13	TRBJ2-4	-	CASSSGDTGIQYF	TGTGCCAGCAGCTCAGGGGACACCGGCATTCAGTACTTC
-	TRBV5-1	TRBJ2-7	TRBD1	CASRPTGASYEQYF	TGCGCCAGCAGGCCGACAGGGGCATCCTACGAGCAGTACTTC
-	TRBV7-2	TRBJ1-2	TRBD1	CASNGQGANYGYTF	TGTGCCAGCAACGGACAGGGGGCAAACTATGGCTACACCTTC
-	TRBV10-3	TRBJ1-4	TRBD1	CAISEQGAEEKLFF	TGTGCCATCAGTGAACAGGGGGCTGAGGAAAAACTGTTTTTT
once	TRBV4-3	TRBJ2-6	-	CASSQGWVDVAGANVLTF	TGCGCCAGCAGCCAAGGCTGGGTCGACGTCGCTGGGGCCAACGTCCTGACTTTC
-	TRBV5-5	TRBJ1-2	-	CASSLYNDYGYTF	TGTGCCAGCAGCTTGTACAATGACTATGGCTACACCTTC
-	TRBV7-9	TRBJ2-1	-	CASSFGTLEQFF	TGTGCCAGCAGCTTCGGGACGCTTGAGCAGTTCTTC
-	TRBV4-3	TRBJ2-1	TRBD1	CASSQDVQGAYEQFF	TGCGCCAGCAGCCAAGATGTGCAGGGGGCGTATGAGCAGTTCTTC
-	TRBV4-1	TRBJ2-7	-	CASSQVSAYEQYF	TGCGCCAGCAGCCAAGTTTCGGCCTACGAGCAGTACTTC
few	TRBV27	TRBJ2-5	TRBD2	CASSLSGGFQETQYF	TGTGCCAGCAGTTTATCGGGAGGGTTTCAAGAGACCCAGTACTTC
-	TRBV29-1	TRBJ2-3	TRBD2	CSVADPGLASDTQYF	TGCAGCGTTGCCGACCCGGGACTAGCGTCAGATACGCAGTATTTT
-	TRBV6-5	TRBJ2-3	-	CASSYGSDTQYF	TGTGCCAGCAGTTACGGGTCAGATACGCAGTATTTT
-	TRBV27	TRBJ2-7	-	CASSLGFGHLYEQYF	TGTGCCAGCAGTTTAGGGTTTGGGCACCTCTACGAGCAGTACTTC
-	TRBV19	TRBJ2-7	TRBD2	CASSPLPGLGLAGPYEQYF	TGTGCCAGTAGTCCCTTACCGGGCCTTGGACTAGCGGGACCCTACGAGCAGTACTTC
once	TRBV2	TRBJ2-1	TRBD2	CASSEVGMAGVGDEQFF	TGTGCCAGCAGTGAAGTCGGTATGGCGGGAGTTGGTGATGAGCAGTTCTTC
-	TRBV27	TRBJ2-1	-	CAVLGEHNEQFF	TGTGCCGTCCTTGGGGAGCACAATGAGCAGTTCTTC
-	TRBV13	TRBJ2-5	TRBD2	CASSLAGAGGQETQYF	TGTGCCAGCAGCTTAGCCGGAGCGGGGGGCCAAGAGACCCAGTACTTC
few	TRBV29-1	TRBJ2-7	-	CSVEDIYEQYF	TGCAGCGTTGAGGACATCTACGAGCAGTACTTC
-	TRBV7-7	TRBJ2-1	-	CASSLLPGSNEQFF	TGTGCTAGCAGCTTATTACCGGGGAGCAATGAGCAGTTCTTC
-	TRBV5-4	TRBJ2-7	-	CASSESLAIHYEQYF	TGTGCCAGCAGCGAGTCTCTAGCGATACACTACGAGCAGTACTTC
-	TRBV9	TRBJ2-7	-	CASSGKEGHVYEQYF	TGTGCCAGCAGCGGGAAAGAGGGACATGTTTACGAGCAGTACTTC
-	TRBV29-1	TRBJ1-1	-	CSVRSHEAFF	TGCAGCGTAAGGAGTCATGAAGCTTTCTTT
-	TRBV30	TRBJ2-1	-	CAWSRGSYNEQFF	TGTGCCTGGAGCAGAGGGTCCTACAATGAGCAGTTCTTC
-	TRBV14	TRBJ2-1	TRBD2	CASSPSLAGPYNEQFF	TGTGCCAGCAGCCCCTCCCTAGCGGGACCGTACAATGAGCAGTTCTTC
-	TRBV9	TRBJ2-7	TRBD1	CASTPGTESYEQYF	TGTGCCAGCACCCCCGGGACAGAATCCTACGAGCAGTACTTC
once	TRBV5-4	TRBJ1-1	TRBD1	CASSHNDRGTEAFF	TGTGCCAGCAGCCATAACGACAGGGGTACTGAAGCTTTCTTT
-	TRBV7-9	TRBJ2-2	TRBD2	CASSSLIAGGTPRTGELFF	TGTGCCAGCAGCTCACTAATAGCGGGAGGGACCCCGAGGACCGGGGAGCTGTTTTTT
-	TRBV28	TRBJ2-7	-	CASSLGGEGSYEQYF	TGTGCCAGCAGTCTGGGGGGAGAGGGCTCCTACGAGCAGTACTTC
-	TRBV27	TRBJ2-7	-	CASSHGMSSYEQYF	TGTGCCAGCAGTCACGGGATGAGCTCCTACGAGCAGTACTTC
-	TRBV28	TRBJ2-7	-	CASSLEHRVPAYEQYF	TGTGCCAGCAGTTTAGAACACAGGGTACCCGCCTACGAGCAGTACTTC
-	TRBV27	TRBJ2-7	TRBD2	CASSLTVAGAYEQYF	TGTGCCAGCAGTTTAACGGTTGCGGGGGCCTACGAGCAGTACTTC
-	TRBV28	TRBJ2-7	-	CASSLQGLSSYEQYF	TGTGCCAGCAGCCTTCAGGGTCTTAGCTCCTACGAGCAGTACTTC
-	TRBV7-9	TRBJ2-3	-	CASSLAQGSTDTQYF	TGTGCCAGCAGCTTAGCCCAGGGTAGCACAGATACGCAGTATTTT
-	TRBV27	TRBJ2-1	TRBD2	CASTRGTSGSHEQFF	TGTGCCAGCACCCGGGGGACTAGCGGGAGCCATGAGCAGTTCTTC
few	TRBV27	TRBJ2-4	-	CASSPGIHGAIQYF	TGTGCCAGCAGTCCCGGGATTCACGGGGCCATTCAGTACTTC
-	TRBV7-7	TRBJ2-3	-	CASSRTQGETDTQYF	TGTGCTAGCAGCAGAACTCAGGGAGAAACAGATACGCAGTATTTT
-	TRBV6-5	TRBJ1-6	-	CASSIGANNSPLHF	TGTGCCAGCAGTATAGGGGCTAATAATTCACCCCTCCACTTT
once	TRBV30	TRBJ1-2	-	CAWSGGDFYGYTF	TGTGCCTGGAGCGGGGGGGACTTCTATGGCTACACCTTC
-	TRBV9	TRBJ1-4	-	CASSVAGRPNEKLFF	TGTGCCAGCAGCGTAGCGGGCCGGCCTAATGAAAAACTGTTTTTT
-	TRBV5-1	TRBJ2-1	-	CASSLGGGDYNEQFF	TGCGCCAGCAGCTTGGGTGGCGGGGACTACAATGAGCAGTTCTTC
-	TRBV11-2	TRBJ1-1	-	CASSFLDSRNEAFF	TGTGCCAGCAGCTTCCTGGACAGCCGAAATGAAGCTTTCTTT
-	TRBV9	TRBJ1-1	-	CASSVGHTEAFF	TGTGCCAGCAGCGTCGGACACACTGAAGCTTTCTTT
-	TRBV6-5	TRBJ1-1	-	CASREDSLNTEAFF	TGTGCCAGCAGGGAGGACAGCCTGAACACTGAAGCTTTCTTT
-	TRBV6-5	TRBJ2-3	-	CASSYSSPAGTDTQYF	TGTGCCAGCAGTTACTCTTCTCCGGCTGGCACAGATACGCAGTATTTT